This T cell receptor (beta chain) was profiled in a study of Tregs in tolerant kidney transplant recipients. Related graft donors supplied nonmyeloablative bone marrow transplants, and mixed chimerism was transient. In regard to this clone: Its antigen remains unknown. The read stops 3 residues short of the end of the CDR3; the missing end is completed from the germline J gene.

The ends were cut back, 2 bases at V and 4 bases at J, with 14 bases in the middle. Germline V CDR1 and CDR2: DFQATT, SNEGSKA (reference sequence). The CDR3 loop spans 14 amino acids. TCRdb's table, derived via immunoSEQ multiplex PCR, lists solely in-frame clones and lacks some. This sample's table reports 12,000 to 15,000 clones. General study points: In tolerant patients, donor-specific Tregs outgrew total Tregs, suggesting antigen-driven expansion. This study did not directly address biological reproducibility.

This sequence joins TRBV20-1 and TRBJ1-1; no clear D gene. This TCR was recovered from a human patient who received a combined kidney and bone marrow transplant. The graft donor may account for some of the T cells. Specimen: CD4+ T cells from blood (PBMCs), collected 12 months after the transplant. The CDR3 here is CSARSTGLSTEAFF. The covered CDR3 bases are TGCAGTGCTAGAAGCACGGGGTTGAGCACTGAA.